This paragraph covers one T cell receptor (beta chain) sequence. From germline, CDR1 is KGHDR and CDR2 SFDVKD. The CDR3 runs 16 residues. Trimming removed 2 bases at V and 7 bases at J, with 16 bases between. The sample comes from a study of blood T cell repertoires in COVID-19. On the study more broadly: COVID-19 samples collected from the United States, Italy and Spain covered acute and convalescent phases. PBMCs, B-cell-depleted T cells, or T cells were the source of the cDNA or gDNA that made up the material.

Enrollment of patients from Seattle took place during active infection, with longitudinal follow-up. Per the original methods: How many nucleated cells were present was estimated from reference gene primer amplification. Some clones are missing from TCRdb's copy, which holds only in-frame ones; the method was immunoSEQ multiplex PCR. V, J and clone size derive from that table, while D and trimming were established from the DNA sequence. The data hold about 280,000 clones, with 89% observed a single time. This chain uses TRBV24-1 with TRBJ2-2, with a tentative D call TRBD1 (5 bases). The sample comprised peripheral blood. The sequence came from a woman younger than 45 with COVID-19, enrolled during active disease. In DNA, the CDR3 is TGTGCCACCAGTGATTACAGGATCCGAACAATCGGGGAGCTGTTTTTT. Translated, it gives CATSDYRIRTIGELFF.